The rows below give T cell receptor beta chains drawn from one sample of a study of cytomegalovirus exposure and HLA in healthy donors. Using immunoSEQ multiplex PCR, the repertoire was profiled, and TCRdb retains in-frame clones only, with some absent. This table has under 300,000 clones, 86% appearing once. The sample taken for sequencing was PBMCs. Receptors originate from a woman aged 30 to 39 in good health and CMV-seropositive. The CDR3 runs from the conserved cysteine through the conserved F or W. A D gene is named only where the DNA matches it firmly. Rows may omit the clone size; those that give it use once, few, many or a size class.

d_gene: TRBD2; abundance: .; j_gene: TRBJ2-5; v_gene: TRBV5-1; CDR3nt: TGCGCCAGCAGCTTGGGGACTAGCGGCGAGACCCAGTACTTC; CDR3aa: CASSLGTSGETQYF
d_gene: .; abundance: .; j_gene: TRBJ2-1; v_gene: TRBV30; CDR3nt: TGTGCCTGGAGTGTAGAGCGTGGAGGGGGCTTGAGCTCCTACAATGAGCAGTTCTTC; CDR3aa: CAWSVERGGGLSSYNEQFF
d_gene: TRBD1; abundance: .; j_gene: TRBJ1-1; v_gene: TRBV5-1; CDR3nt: TGCGCCAGCAGTTCTGGGGACAGGATGAACACTGAAGCTTTCTTT; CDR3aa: CASSSGDRMNTEAFF
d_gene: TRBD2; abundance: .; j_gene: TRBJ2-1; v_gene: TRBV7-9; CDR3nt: TGTGCCAGCAGCTTACTGACTAGCGGGATTCTCAATGAGCAGTTCTTC; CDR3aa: CASSLLTSGILNEQFF
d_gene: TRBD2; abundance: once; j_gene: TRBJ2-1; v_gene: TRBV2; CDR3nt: TGTGCCAGCAGGGATAGCGGGGGCTCCTACAATGAGCAGTTCTTC; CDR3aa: CASRDSGGSYNEQFF
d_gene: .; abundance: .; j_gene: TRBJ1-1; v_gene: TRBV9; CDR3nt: TGTGCCAGCAGCGCCGCGTTAGTGGGAGGCACTGAAGCTTTCTTT; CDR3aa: CASSAALVGGTEAFF
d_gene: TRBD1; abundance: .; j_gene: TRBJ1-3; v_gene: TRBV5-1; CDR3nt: TGCGCCAGCAGCCCGGGACAGACTTCTGGAAACACCATATATTTT; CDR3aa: CASSPGQTSGNTIYF
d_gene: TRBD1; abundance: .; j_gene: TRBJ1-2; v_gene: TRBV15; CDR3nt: TGTGCCACCAGCAGAGATGACGATTGGACAGGGGCTAATGCTTATTATGGCTACACCTTC; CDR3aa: CATSRDDDWTGANAYYGYTF
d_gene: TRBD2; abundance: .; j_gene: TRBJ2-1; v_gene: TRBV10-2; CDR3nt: TGCGCCAGCAGGATACTAGCGGGAGGCGTCGATGAGCAGTTCTTC; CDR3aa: CASRILAGGVDEQFF
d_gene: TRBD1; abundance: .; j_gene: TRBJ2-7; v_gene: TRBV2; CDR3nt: TGTGCCAGCAGTGCCGGGACAGGGGTATTCGAGCAGTACTTC; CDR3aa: CASSAGTGVFEQYF
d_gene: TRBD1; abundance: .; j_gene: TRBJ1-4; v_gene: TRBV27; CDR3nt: TGTGCCAGCAGTTTATTGGGACAGGGTGAGAAACTGTTTTTT; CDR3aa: CASSLLGQGEKLFF
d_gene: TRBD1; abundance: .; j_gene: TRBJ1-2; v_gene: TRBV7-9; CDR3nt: TGTGCCAGCAGCTTAGTCGGAGAGGGACAGGAGGGCTACACCTTC; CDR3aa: CASSLVGEGQEGYTF
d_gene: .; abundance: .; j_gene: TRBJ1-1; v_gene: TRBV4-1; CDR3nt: TGCGCCAGCAGCCAAGCGTCGAGTGCTGATGGTGAAGCTTTCTTT; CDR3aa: CASSQASSADGEAFF
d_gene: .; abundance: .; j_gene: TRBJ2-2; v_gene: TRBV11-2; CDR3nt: TGTGCCAGCAGCTTAGTTACGGGAGCGGTCGGGGAGCTGTTTTTT; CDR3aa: CASSLVTGAVGELFF
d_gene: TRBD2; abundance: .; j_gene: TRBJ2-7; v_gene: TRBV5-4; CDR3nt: TGTGCCAGCAGAATAGCGGGAGGTTCCTACGAGCAGTACTTC; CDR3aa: CASRIAGGSYEQYF
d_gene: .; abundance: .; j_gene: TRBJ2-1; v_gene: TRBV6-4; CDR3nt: TGTGCCAGCAGTGACTCGCTAACCCCCGGGGAGCAGTTCTTC; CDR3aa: CASSDSLTPGEQFF
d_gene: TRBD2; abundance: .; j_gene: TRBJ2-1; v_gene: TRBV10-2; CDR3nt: TGCGCCAGCGCCTTTACTAGCGCCTCCTACAATGAGCAGTTCTTC; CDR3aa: CASAFTSASYNEQFF
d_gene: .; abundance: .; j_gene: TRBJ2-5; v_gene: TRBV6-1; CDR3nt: TGTGCCAGCAGTGAACAGTCCCTGCTCCAAGAGACCCAGTACTTC; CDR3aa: CASSEQSLLQETQYF
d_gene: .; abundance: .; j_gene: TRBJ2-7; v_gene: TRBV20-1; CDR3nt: TGCAGTGCCACGAACAACTACGAGCAGTACTTC; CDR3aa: CSATNNYEQYF
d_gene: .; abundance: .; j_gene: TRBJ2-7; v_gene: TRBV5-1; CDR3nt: TGCGCCAGCAGCTTGGTTGGCAGGGGAGGGGAGCAGTACTTC; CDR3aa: CASSLVGRGGEQYF
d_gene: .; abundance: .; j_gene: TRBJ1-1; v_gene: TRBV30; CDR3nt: TGTGCCTGGAGGGGTTCGGGGGGTGCTTTCTTT; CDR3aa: CAWRGSGGAFF
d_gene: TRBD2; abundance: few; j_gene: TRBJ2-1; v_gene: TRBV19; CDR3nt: TGTGCCAGTACCCCACTAGCGGGAGCACCCTACAATGAGCAGTTCTTC; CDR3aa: CASTPLAGAPYNEQFF
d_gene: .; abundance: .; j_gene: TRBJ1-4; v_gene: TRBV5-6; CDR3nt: TGTGCCAGCAGCTCCTCGGGGGGGACTAATGAAAAACTGTTTTTT; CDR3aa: CASSSSGGTNEKLFF
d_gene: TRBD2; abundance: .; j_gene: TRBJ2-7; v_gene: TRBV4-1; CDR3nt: TGCGCCAGCAGACAAGCGGGAGGGGGGTCCGAGCAGTACTTC; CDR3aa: CASRQAGGGSEQYF
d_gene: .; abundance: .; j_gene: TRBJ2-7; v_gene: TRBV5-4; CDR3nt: TGTGCCAGCAGCCCCGATCGGTACGAGCAGTACTTC; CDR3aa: CASSPDRYEQYF
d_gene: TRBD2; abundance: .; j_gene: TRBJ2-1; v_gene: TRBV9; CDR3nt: TGTGCCAGCAGCTCGGGACTAGCGGGAGTCGATGAGCAGTTCTTC; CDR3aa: CASSSGLAGVDEQFF
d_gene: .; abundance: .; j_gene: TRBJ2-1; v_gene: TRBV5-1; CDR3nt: TGCGCCAGCAGCCGCTTGGAAGCTGGAGTGGGTGCTGAGCAGTTCTTC; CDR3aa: CASSRLEAGVGAEQFF
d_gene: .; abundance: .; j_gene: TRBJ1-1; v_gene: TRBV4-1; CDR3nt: TGCGCCAGCAGCCAAGACGGGGGGGCTTGGACTGAAGCTTTCTTT; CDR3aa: CASSQDGGAWTEAFF
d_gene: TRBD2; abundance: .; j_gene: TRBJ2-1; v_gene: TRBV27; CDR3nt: TGTGCCAGCAGATCTCTTTATCGGGCTAGCGGGAGGGCCGGGAATGAGCAGTTCTTC; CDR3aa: CASRSLYRASGRAGNEQFF
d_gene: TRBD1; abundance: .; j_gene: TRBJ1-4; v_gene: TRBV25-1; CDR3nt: TGTGCCAGCCAGGACAGGGAACCAGCTAATGAAAAACTGTTTTTT; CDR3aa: CASQDREPANEKLFF
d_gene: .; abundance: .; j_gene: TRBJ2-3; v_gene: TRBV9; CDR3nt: TGTGCCAGCAGCGCCCTATCCGGGAGCACAGATACGCAGTATTTT; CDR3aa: CASSALSGSTDTQYF
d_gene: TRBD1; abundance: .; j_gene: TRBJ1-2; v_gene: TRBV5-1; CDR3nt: TGCGCCAGCAGCCCGACAGGGGACGTCTATGGCTACACCTTC; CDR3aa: CASSPTGDVYGYTF
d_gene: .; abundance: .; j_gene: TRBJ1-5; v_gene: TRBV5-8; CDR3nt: TGTGCCAGCAGCTATAGGGGGGGGACTCAGCCCCAGCATTTT; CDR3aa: CASSYRGGTQPQHF
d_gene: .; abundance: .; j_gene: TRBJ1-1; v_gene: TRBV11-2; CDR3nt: TGTGCCAGCAGCTTAGTAGGAGGGGCCATGTTCCCTGAAGCTTTCTTT; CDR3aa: CASSLVGGAMFPEAFF
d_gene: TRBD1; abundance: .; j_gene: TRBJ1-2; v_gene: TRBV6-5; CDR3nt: TGTGCCAGCAGTTACTTAGAGACAGGGAGTGTAACCTTC; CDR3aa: CASSYLETGSVTF
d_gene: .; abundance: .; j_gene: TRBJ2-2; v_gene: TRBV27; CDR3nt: TGTGCCGCACCGACTAGTTTTTCGAACACCGGGGAGCTGTTTTTT; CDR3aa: CAAPTSFSNTGELFF
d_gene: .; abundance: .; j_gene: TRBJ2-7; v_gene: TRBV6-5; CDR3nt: TGTGCCAGCAGTTACTCGCAGGAAACCTACGAGCAGTACTTC; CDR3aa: CASSYSQETYEQYF
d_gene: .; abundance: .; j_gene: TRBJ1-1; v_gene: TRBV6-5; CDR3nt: TGTGCCAGCAGTGGTAACGGCAGGGGCGGTGGGGCTTTCTTT; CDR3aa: CASSGNGRGGGAFF
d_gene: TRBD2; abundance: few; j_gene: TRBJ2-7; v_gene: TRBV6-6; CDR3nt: TGTGCCAGCAGTTATAGCGGGGTAACCTACGAGCAGTACTTC; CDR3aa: CASSYSGVTYEQYF
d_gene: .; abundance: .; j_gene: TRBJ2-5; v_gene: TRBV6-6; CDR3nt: TGTGCCAGCAGTTACGCGTTCCCGGACCAAGAGACCCAGTACTTC; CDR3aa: CASSYAFPDQETQYF
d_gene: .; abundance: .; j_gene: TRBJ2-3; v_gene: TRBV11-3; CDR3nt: TGTGCCAGCAGTATAGGGGGGGCGGGAGTCACCGATACGCAGTATTTT; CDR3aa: CASSIGGAGVTDTQYF
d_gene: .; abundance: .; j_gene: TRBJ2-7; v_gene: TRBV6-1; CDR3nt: TGTGCCAGCAGCCTCCATTCGGACAGTACCTACGAGCAGTACTTC; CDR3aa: CASSLHSDSTYEQYF
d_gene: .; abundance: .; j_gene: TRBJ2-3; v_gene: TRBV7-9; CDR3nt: TGTGCCAGCAGTTTAGGGCTCACAGATACGCAGTATTTT; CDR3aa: CASSLGLTDTQYF
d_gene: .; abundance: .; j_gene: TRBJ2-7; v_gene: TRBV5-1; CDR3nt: TGCGCCAGCAGCCGGAAGTCTATTGGGACAAACTACGACGAGCAGTACTTC; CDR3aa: CASSRKSIGTNYDEQYF
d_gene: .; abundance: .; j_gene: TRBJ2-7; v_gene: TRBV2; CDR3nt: TGTGCCAGCAGTCCAGCGGTCTCCTACGAGCAGTACTTC; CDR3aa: CASSPAVSYEQYF
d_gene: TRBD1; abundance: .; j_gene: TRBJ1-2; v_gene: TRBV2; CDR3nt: TGTGCCAGCAGTGAGATCGCTGTTTTTAACGAAGCGCAGGGGGAGTTCTATGGCTACACCTTC; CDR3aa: CASSEIAVFNEAQGEFYGYTF
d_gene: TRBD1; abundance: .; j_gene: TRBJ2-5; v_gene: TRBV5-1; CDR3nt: TGCGCCAGCAGCGGTGGGGACAGCACGGGGGAGACCCAGTACTTC; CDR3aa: CASSGGDSTGETQYF
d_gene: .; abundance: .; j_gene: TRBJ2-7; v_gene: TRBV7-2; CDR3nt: TGTGCCAGCAGCTTGTCAGTGTCCTCCGCCGAGCAGTACTTC; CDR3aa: CASSLSVSSAEQYF
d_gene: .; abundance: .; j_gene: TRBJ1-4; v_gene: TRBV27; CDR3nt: TGTGCCAGCAGAATCGCGGGTGGGGAAAAACTGTTTTTT; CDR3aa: CASRIAGGEKLFF
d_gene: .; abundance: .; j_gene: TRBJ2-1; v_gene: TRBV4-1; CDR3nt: TGCGCCAGCAGCCTGAGTAAAAATCAGGCCAATGAGCAGTTCTTC; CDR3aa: CASSLSKNQANEQFF
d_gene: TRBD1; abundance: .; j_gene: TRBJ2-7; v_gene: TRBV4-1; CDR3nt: TGCGCCAGCAGCCTCGGGACAGGGACCTACGAGCAGTACTTC; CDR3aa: CASSLGTGTYEQYF
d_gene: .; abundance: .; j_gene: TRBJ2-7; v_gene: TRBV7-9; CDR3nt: TGTGCCAGCAGCTTGGCCGACTTGGATCTCCCCGAGCAGTACTTC; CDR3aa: CASSLADLDLPEQYF
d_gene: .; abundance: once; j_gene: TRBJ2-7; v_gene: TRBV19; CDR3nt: TGTGCCAGTAGTCCGACAGCTACCTACGAGCAGTACTTC; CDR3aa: CASSPTATYEQYF
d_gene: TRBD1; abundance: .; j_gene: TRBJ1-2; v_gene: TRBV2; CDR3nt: TGTGCCAGCAGCGCGCAACCGGGACAGCCGACTAACTATGGCTACACCTTC; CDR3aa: CASSAQPGQPTNYGYTF
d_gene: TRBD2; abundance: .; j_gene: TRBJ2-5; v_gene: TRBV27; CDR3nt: TGTGCCAGCAGCCCTAGCGGGAGGGCCCCGCAGACCCAGTACTTC; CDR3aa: CASSPSGRAPQTQYF